This entry concerns a single T cell receptor beta chain. Its antigen is unidentified. The junction departs from germline at one end; a sequencing error may be responsible. This record comes from a study of cytomegalovirus exposure and HLA in healthy donors. PCR was performed using 60 Vbeta and 13 Jbeta primers. Only in-frame clones appear in the TCRdb table, and some are missing; sequencing was by immunoSEQ multiplex PCR. The sample includes about 150,000 clones, 72% of them seen just once. Notes on the study in general: Segments of the TCR beta V type were, in most cases, productive about 87% or about 30% of the time in an earlier analysis. The study assumed roughly uniform donor sequencing depth for presence/absence analyses. The investigators catalogued some 160 TCR beta chains as cytomegalovirus-associated. The study reported that TCR beta sequences accurately predicted HLA-A and HLA-B alleles in most subjects.

The sample consisted of PBMCs. The sequence was collected from a man aged 40-49 years in good health and CMV-seronegative.

Here the CDR3 DNA reads TGTGCCGGCAGTTACGAGACAGGGGGTTGGGGTGGCTACACCTTC. As protein: CAGSYETGGWGGYTF. The J gene is TRBJ1-2, the V gene TRBV6-5, with TRBD1 matching 9 bases. The CDR3 loop spans 15 amino acids. From germline, CDR1 is MNHEY and CDR2 SVGAGI.